This TCR beta chain was sequenced in a study of T cell changes during pregnancy in multiple sclerosis. This CDR3 has 18 amino acids. CDR1 and CDR2 (germline): LGHNA, YSLEER. V lost 0 bases to trimming and J lost 4 bases; unmatched junction nucleotides: 11. TCRdb keeps only in-frame clones here, not all; method: immunoSEQ multiplex PCR. The data contain 20,000 to 25,000 clones, 75% to 90% of them seen just once; the ten biggest clones take up about 7%. The TCR originated in a female donor with multiple sclerosis, enrolled in a pregnancy study. The gene calls are TRBV4-3 and TRBJ2-5, with 10 bases that match TRBD2. Specimen: CD8+ T cells from peripheral blood mononuclear cells, collected in the first trimester of pregnancy. CDR3 DNA: TGCGCCAGCAGCCAAGATCTCTGGGGAGCGGGAGGGCCAGAGACCCAGTACTTC. It codes for CASSQDLWGAGGPETQYF.